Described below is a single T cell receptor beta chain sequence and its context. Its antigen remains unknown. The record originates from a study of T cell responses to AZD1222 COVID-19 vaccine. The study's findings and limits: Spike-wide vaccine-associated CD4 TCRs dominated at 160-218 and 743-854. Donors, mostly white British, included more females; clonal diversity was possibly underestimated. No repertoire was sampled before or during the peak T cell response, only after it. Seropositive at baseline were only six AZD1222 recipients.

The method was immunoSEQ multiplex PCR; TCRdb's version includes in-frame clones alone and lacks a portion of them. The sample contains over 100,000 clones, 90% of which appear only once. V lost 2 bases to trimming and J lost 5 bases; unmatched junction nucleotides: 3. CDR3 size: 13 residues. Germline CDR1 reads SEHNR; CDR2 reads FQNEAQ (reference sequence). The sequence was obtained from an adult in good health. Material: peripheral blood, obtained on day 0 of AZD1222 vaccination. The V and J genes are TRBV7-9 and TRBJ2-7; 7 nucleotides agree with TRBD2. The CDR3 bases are TGTGCCAGCAGCTTATTCGCGGGGGACGAGCAGTACTTC. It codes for CASSLFAGDEQYF.